Below are 26 T cell receptor beta chains sequenced from a single sample in a study of CD8+ T cells in alopecia areata. The treatment: oral pan-JAK inhibitor, 5-10 mg twice daily. cDNA serving as the sequencing template came from extracted, reverse transcribed RNA. This table comes from immunoSEQ multiplex PCR, and its TCRdb copy is limited to in-frame clones, with some not included. The table shows about 110,000 clones, with 84% occurring only once. The sample was CD8+ T cells sorted from blood, taken at week 24, from a patient treated with tofacitinib. The receptors here all came from a human donor with alopecia areata.

J is TRBJ1-2 and V is TRBV19, with D unclear. Trimming shortened V by 6 bases and J by 3 bases, and 17 bases separated the two germline ends. Germline V gene data show CDR1 as LNHDA and CDR2 as SQIVND (reference sequence). The CDR3 spans 15 residues. CDR3 in amino acids: CASSTRPTPDYGYTF. The CDR3 nucleotides read TGTGCCAGTAGCACTCGCCCCACCCCGGACTATGGCTACACCTTC. Full variable domain (remainder filled in from reference TRBV19 and TRBJ1-2): DGGITQSPKYLFRKEGQNVTLSCEQNLNHDAMYWYRQDPGQGLRLIYYSQIVNDFQKGDIAEGYSVSREKKESFPLTVTSAQKNPTAFYLCASSTRPTPDYGYTFGSGTRLTVV.

This clone has a single count. The chain links TRBV2 to TRBJ1-5; the D is unclear. In germline, CDR1 is SNHLY, CDR2 FYNNEI. The CDR3 runs to 16 residues. V lost 5 bases and J lost 0, with 14 bases in between. The CDR3 nucleotides read TGTGCCAGCAGTTGGACCGGGGAGGATAGCAATCAGCCCCAGCATTTT. It specifies CASSWTGEDSNQPQHF.

This rearrangement joins TRBV6-5 to TRBJ1-4; tentative D call: TRBD1 (5 bases). Between the trimmed V and J ends, which lost 4 bases and 8 bases, there was a span of 14 bases. This CDR3 is 14 amino acids long. The germline V gene encodes CDR1 MNHEY and CDR2 SVGAGI. The CDR3 coding sequence is TGTGCCAGCAGTTCCCCTGGGACGGAGGAAAAACTGTTTTTT. Its protein product is CASSSPGTEEKLFF.

In the case of this clone: The junction departs from germline at one end; a sequencing error may be responsible. The sample holds other DNA sequences that translate to the same CDR3. The chain is built from TRBV7-9 and TRBJ2-5; D perhaps matches TRBD1 (6 bases). Germline-derived CDR1 and CDR2 are SEHNR and FQNEAQ (reference sequence). The CDR3 contains 14 residues. CDR3 in amino acids: CASSSGTTWETQYF. CDR3 DNA: TGTGCCAGCAGCTCAGGGACAACGTGGGAGACCCAATACTTC.

J is TRBJ2-3 and V is TRBV4-1; D unresolved. V lost 0 bases and J 2 bases, leaving 12 bases between the germline ends. The germline gives CDR1 MGHRA, CDR2 YSYEKL. The CDR3 sequence is 16 residues long. The DNA for the CDR3 is TGCGCCAGCAGCCAAGATAGGGCAGGCCTCACAGATACGCAGTATTTT. Translating gives CASSQDRAGLTDTQYF.

The V call is TRBV7-2, the J call TRBJ2-3; either TRBD1 or TRBD2 may fit D (7 bases each). This CDR3 comprises 15 residues. V was clipped by 0 bases and J by 6 bases, with 13 bases between them. From germline, CDR1 is SGHTA and CDR2 FQGNSA. The CDR3 reads CASSLAAGGADTQYF. The DNA of the CDR3 is TGTGCCAGCAGCTTAGCGGCAGGGGGGGCGGATACGCAGTATTTT.

V usage is TRBV7-6 and J usage is TRBJ1-6, with D maybe TRBD1 (5 bases). The CDR3 loop spans 16 amino acids. V was trimmed by 5 bases and J by 0 bases, leaving 11 bases between them. Germline CDR1 reads SGHVS; CDR2 reads FNYEAQ. Written as DNA, the CDR3 is TGTGCCAGCAGCCGGGACGGACTCTCCTATAATTCACCCCTCCACTTT. Residues: CASSRDGLSYNSPLHF. Full variable domain (missing parts from reference TRBV7-6 and TRBJ1-6): GAGVSQSPRYKVTKRGQDVALRCDPISGHVSLYWYRQALGQGPEFLTYFNYEAQQDKSGLPNDRFSAERPEGSISTLTIQRTEQRDSAMYRCASSRDGLSYNSPLHFGNGTRLTVT.

The V gene is TRBV6-5, the J gene TRBJ2-1, with D perhaps matching TRBD1 (6 bases). V was pared by 10 bases and J by 6 bases, with 19 bases between. This CDR3 contains 14 residues. The germline CDR1 and CDR2 sequences are MNHEY and SVGAGI. The CDR3, as DNA: TGTGCCACGTCCCCCCGAACAGGGTTCAATGAGCAGTTCTTC. It yields the protein CATSPRTGFNEQFF.

This chain uses TRBV7-8 with TRBJ2-3, with D unresolved. The V and J ends lost 1 base and 2 bases respectively, with 13 bases between them. The germline V gene encodes CDR1 SGHVS and CDR2 FQNEAQ. This CDR3 spans 16 amino acids. The CDR3 is CASSLGPADTTDTQYF. The CDR3 nucleotides are TGTGCCAGCAGCTTAGGGCCAGCTGACACCACAGATACGCAGTATTTT.

Here the CDR3 reads CASSLIEGEDTGELFF. The CDR3 DNA reads TGTGCCAGCAGCTTGATTGAGGGGGAGGACACCGGGGAGCTGTTTTTT. The chain is built from TRBV5-6 and TRBJ2-2; the D call may be TRBD1 or TRBD2 (6 bases each). The CDR3 contains 16 residues. With 1 base removed from V and 3 bases from J, the gap between germline ends came to 13 bases. Germline-derived CDR1 and CDR2 are SGHDT and YYEEEE.

The chain links TRBV29-1 to TRBJ1-2, with 8 bases lining up with TRBD1. Germline lookup yields CDR1 SQVTM and CDR2 ANQGSEA. V was clipped by 0 bases and J by 4 bases; unmatched bases: 4. The CDR3 is 14 amino acids. In DNA, the CDR3 is TGCAGCGTTGAAGATCAGGGGGCAGTCTATGGCTACACCTTC. Amino acids: CSVEDQGAVYGYTF.

The sample holds one count of this clone. The genes are TRBV5-1 and TRBJ1-5, with 8 bases lining up with TRBD1. Germline V gene data show CDR1 as SGHRS and CDR2 as YFSETQ. The CDR3 loop spans 14 amino acids. Trimming took 3 bases from V and 7 from J; bases not matched to a gene: 6. In nucleotides, the CDR3 is TGCGCCAGCAGCTACACGACAGGGGTGCAGCCCCAGCATTTT. Translating it yields CASSYTTGVQPQHF.

CDR3 sequence reads: CASSDWGPVNEQFF. The CDR3 DNA follows: TGCGCCAGTTCTGATTGGGGGCCAGTGAATGAGCAGTTCTTC. The V gene is TRBV5-1, the J gene TRBJ2-1; D is possibly TRBD1 (6 bases). This CDR3 spans 14 amino acids. Germline loops: CDR1 SGHRS, CDR2 YFSETQ. Trimming shortened V by 8 bases and J by 7 bases, and 19 bases separated the two germline ends. The whole variable domain, filled in from reference TRBV5-1 and TRBJ2-1, reads KAGVTQTPRYLIKTRGQQVTLSCSPISGHRSVSWYQQTPGQGLQFLFEYFSETQRNKGNFPGRFSGRQFSNSRSEMNVSTLELGDSALYLCASSDWGPVNEQFFGPGTRLTVL.

The chain employs TRBV30 and TRBJ2-7; 10 bases are a match to TRBD1. This CDR3 contains 14 residues. Per germline, CDR1 GTSNPN and CDR2 SVGIG (reference sequence). V was pared by 2 bases and J by 2 bases, with 3 bases of the junction left unmatched. The CDR3 coding sequence is TGTGCCTGGAGTCCCGGGACAGGGGCCTACGAGCAGTACTTC. This encodes CAWSPGTGAYEQYF.

The chain employs TRBV6-1 and TRBJ1-5, with 8 nucleotides matching TRBD1. The CDR3 runs 15 residues. With 6 bases clipped from V and 5 bases from J, the junction kept 9 bases outside the gene matches. Germline CDR1 is MNHNS and CDR2 is SASEGT. The CDR3 spells CASRGTGATYQPQHF. The CDR3 nucleotides are TGTGCCAGCAGGGGGACAGGTGCTACTTATCAGCCCCAGCATTTT.

This clone occurred once. This chain uses TRBV7-8 with TRBJ2-7; 9 nucleotides line up with TRBD1. The CDR3 length is 14 residues. The V gene's germline CDR1 is SGHVS and CDR2 FQNEAQ. The ends lost 4 bases at V and 4 bases at J; junction bases unmatched: 5. The CDR3, as DNA: TGTGCCAGCAGCTCCCGGGACAGGGCGTACGAGCAGTACTTC. As protein: CASSSRDRAYEQYF.

V gene TRBV5-1 combines with J gene TRBJ2-2; no firm D call. The CDR3 extends over 15 amino acids. V lost 1 base and J lost 5, with 12 bases in between. Germline-derived CDR1 and CDR2 are SGHRS and YFSETQ. The DNA for the CDR3 is TGCGCCAGCAGCTTGTTCGACATGAGAACCGGGGAGCTGTTTTTT. Translation: CASSLFDMRTGELFF.

This chain links TRBV6-5 with TRBJ2-2; D remains ambiguous. Between the trimmed V and J ends, which lost 8 bases and 3 bases, there was a span of 7 bases. Germline V gene data show CDR1 as MNHEY and CDR2 as SVGAGI. The CDR3 length is 12 residues. The CDR3 here is CASWSYTGELFF. CDR3 bases: TGTGCCAGCTGGTCGTACACCGGGGAGCTGTTTTTT.

The rearrangement uses TRBV2 and TRBJ2-1; D ambiguous. CDR1 and CDR2 (germline): SNHLY, FYNNEI. The V end was cut by 6 bases, the J end by 15 bases, with 21 bases between. The CDR3 sequence is 13 residues long. CDR3 protein: CASSHSERPLVFF. CDR3 DNA: TGTGCCAGCAGCCACTCGGAGCGACCCTTAGTGTTCTTC.

This sequence joins TRBV2 and TRBJ2-7; D perhaps matches TRBD1 (6 bases). CDR1 and CDR2 from the germline V gene are SNHLY and FYNNEI. The CDR3 is 13 amino acids. The germline V and J ends were trimmed by 6 bases and 1 base, with 10 bases remaining between them. The CDR3 bases are TGTGCCAGCAGAGGACAGTTTTCCTACGAGCAGTACTTC. Translating it yields CASRGQFSYEQYF.

This sequence joins TRBV6-1 and TRBJ2-3, with a possible D match to TRBD2 (6 bases). The V gene's germline CDR1 is MNHNS and CDR2 SASEGT. The CDR3 consists of 17 residues. The V end lost 4 bases, the J end lost 3 bases, and 20 bases lay between the germline ends. The CDR3 region is CASSVSAGIRVTDTQYF. CDR3 nucleotides: TGTGCCAGCAGTGTTTCCGCGGGGATCAGGGTAACAGATACGCAGTATTTT.

The rearrangement uses TRBV7-9 and TRBJ2-5; 14 positions match TRBD2. CDR3 length equals 16 residues. CDR1 SEHNR and CDR2 FQNEAQ come from the germline V gene (reference sequence). V was pared by 5 bases and J by 5 bases, with 7 bases of the junction left unmatched. For the CDR3, the DNA is TGTGCCAGCAGCCCGACTAGCGGGGGGGCCCGGGAGACCCAGTACTTC. It yields the protein CASSPTSGGARETQYF.

This rearrangement joins TRBV6-5 to TRBJ2-2; D might be TRBD1 (5 bases). Germline-derived CDR1 and CDR2 are MNHEY and SVGAGI. V was shortened by 2 bases and J by 6 bases, with 10 bases between the two germline ends. The CDR3 contains 14 residues. CDR3 protein: CASSYGQGSGELFF. As DNA, the CDR3 is TGTGCCAGCAGTTACGGGCAGGGATCCGGGGAGCTGTTTTTT.

The V call is TRBV6-5, the J call TRBJ2-1; TRBD2 is a possible D gene (5 bases). Trimming pared 2 bases from V and 10 bases from J, leaving 6 bases between. Germline V CDR1 and CDR2: MNHEY, SVGAGI. This CDR3 has 11 amino acids. The CDR3 loop is CASSYGEEQFF. The CDR3 nucleotides read TGTGCCAGCAGTTACGGGGAGGAGCAGTTCTTC.

The chain recombines TRBV6-6 with TRBJ1-2; D is unresolved. CDR1 and CDR2 (germline): MNHNY, SVGAGI (reference sequence). V was shortened by 0 bases and J by 6 bases, with 14 bases between the two germline ends. The CDR3 spans 15 residues. The chain's CDR3 is CASSYSRGGRDGYTF. The CDR3 DNA sequence: TGTGCCAGCAGTTACTCGAGAGGTGGTCGGGATGGCTACACCTTC.

Worth noting for this clone: The junction and the germline gene differ at one end; a read error may be behind it. The J gene is TRBJ2-7, the V gene TRBV7-9, with D possibly being TRBD1 (6 bases). The CDR3 length is 14 residues. The germline CDR1 and CDR2 sequences are SEHNR and FQNEAQ (reference sequence). The DNA of the CDR3 is TGTGCCAGCAGCTTGAGTGGGGGCTCCTACGGGCAGTACTTC. It specifies CASSLSGGSYGQYF. The full variable domain, in which reference TRBV7-9 and TRBJ2-7 provide the parts outside the CDR3, is DTGVSQNPRHKITKRGQNVTFRCDPISEHNRLYWYRQTLGQGPEFLTYFQNEAQLEKSRLLSDRFSAERPKGSFSTLEIQRTEQGDSAMYLCASSLSGGSYGQYFGPGTRLTVT.